This section outlines one T cell receptor beta chain sequence together with its context. This sample was taken from a study of cytomegalovirus exposure and HLA in healthy donors. The CDR3 totals 14 residues. Between the trimmed V and J ends, which lost 3 bases and 4 bases, there was a span of 12 bases. Germline lookup yields CDR1 SGHVS and CDR2 FQNEAQ. A multiplex PCR was run with 60 Vbeta primers and 13 Jbeta primers. Measured with immunoSEQ multiplex PCR; TCRdb has only the in-frame clones, and not every one. The table includes fewer than 200,000 clones, around 80% detected once. Sequencing was carried out using PBMCs. The V gene is TRBV7-8, the J gene TRBJ1-2; TRBD1 is a possible D gene (6 bases). This receptor was obtained from a middle-aged man in good health and CMV-seronegative. For the CDR3, the DNA is TGTGCCAGCAGCTTGGGAGGGACACCCTATGGCTACACCTTC. Translating it yields CASSLGGTPYGYTF.